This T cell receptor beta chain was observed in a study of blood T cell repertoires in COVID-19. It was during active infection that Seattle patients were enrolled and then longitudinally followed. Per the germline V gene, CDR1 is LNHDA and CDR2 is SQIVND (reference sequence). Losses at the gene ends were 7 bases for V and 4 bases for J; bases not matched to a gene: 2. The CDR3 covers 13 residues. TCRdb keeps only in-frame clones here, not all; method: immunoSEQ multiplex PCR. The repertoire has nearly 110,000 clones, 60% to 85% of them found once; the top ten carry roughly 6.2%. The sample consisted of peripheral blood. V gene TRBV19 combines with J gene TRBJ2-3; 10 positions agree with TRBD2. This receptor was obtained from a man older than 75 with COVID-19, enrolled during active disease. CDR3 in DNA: TGTGCCAGTACCCTAGCGGGAGCAGATACGCAGTATTTT. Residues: CASTLAGADTQYF.